This T cell receptor beta chain was sequenced in a study of T cells after yellow fever vaccination. Trimming removed 5 bases from V and 2 bases from J, with 13 bases in between. Germline CDR1 reads SEHNR; CDR2 reads FQNEAQ (reference sequence). The CDR3 loop spans 14 amino acids. As regards this clonotype: Its antigen is unknown.

As TCR cDNA was made by 5'RACE template switching, a universal primer site and UMIs were added. Each CDR3 protein is one row after TCRdb ran MiXCR on the 5' RACE reads. Of 450,000 to 600,000 distinct CDR3 sequences in the sample, roughly 17% were seen once. Findings of the study overall: Booster samples showed a return of most primary-vaccination clones (roughly 96% CD4, approximately 85% CD8). Clonotypes found in both CD4 and CD8 compartments made up a small share.

The clonotype was recovered from a man aged 18 to 30 who received the YFV17D yellow fever vaccine. This chain joins TRBV7-9 and TRBJ2-7; tentatively, D is TRBD1 (6 bases). The starting material was PBMCs, obtained around 5 days after the first yellow fever vaccination. The DNA of the CDR3 is TGTGCCAGCAGCCCCACGACAGGTGCCTACGAGCAGTACTTC. This encodes CASSPTTGAYEQYF.